These T cell receptor beta chains were read from a single sample in a study of Graves' ophthalmopathy and Graves' hyperthyroidism. TCRdb passed the multiplex PCR reads through MiXCR, listing each CDR3 protein once. The sample lists around 1,200,000 distinct CDR3 sequences, about 35% occurring once. Sequencing used peripheral blood or thyroid tissue (not recorded which). These receptors all come from an adult man with Graves' hyperthyroidism. The CDR3 runs from the conserved cysteine through the conserved F or W. The order of the fields is clone size, J gene, D gene, V gene, CDR3 DNA, CDR3 protein. A D gene is named only where the DNA matches it firmly. Rows may omit the clone size; those that give it use once, few, many or a size class.

>many|TRBJ1-6|-|TRBV7-9
TGTGCCAGCAGTTCGACAGTCTCCTATAATTCACCCCTCCACTTT
CASSSTVSYNSPLHF
>-|TRBJ1-5|-|TRBV6-6
TGTGCCAGCAGTTACACCACGGGCACCCCGACAAGCATAAATCAGCCCCAGCATTTT
CASSYTTGTPTSINQPQHF
>-|TRBJ2-7|-|TRBV7-8
TGTGCCAGCAGCCAGGCCGACAACGAGCAGTACTTC
CASSQADNEQYF
>few|TRBJ1-5|-|TRBV28
TGTGCCAGCAGAAGACAGGTACGGAATCAGCCCCAGCATTTT
CASRRQVRNQPQHF
>many|TRBJ1-4|-|TRBV29-1
TGCAGCGTTGAAGATGGAACAAATGAAAAACTGTTTTTT
CSVEDGTNEKLFF
>-|TRBJ1-2|TRBD1|TRBV7-2
TGTGCCAGCTTGCCCGGGACAGAGTATATCAACTATGGCTACACCTTC
CASLPGTEYINYGYTF
>-|TRBJ2-5|-|TRBV2
TGTGCCAGCAGTGAACGACGAGAGACCCAGTACTTC
CASSERRETQYF
>many|TRBJ1-2|-|TRBV6-1
TGTGCCAGCAGTGAAAACTATGGCTACACCTTC
CASSENYGYTF
>many|TRBJ1-4|-|TRBV7-2
TGTGCCAGCAGCTTAGCGACAGCCGCTGAAAAACTGTTTTTT
CASSLATAAEKLFF
>many|TRBJ1-1|-|TRBV7-2
TGTGCCAGCAGCTTAAGAGGGGGGGACACTGAAGCTTTCTTT
CASSLRGGDTEAFF
>many|TRBJ2-7|TRBD1|TRBV5-1
TGTGCCAGCAGCCGAACAGGGGGAGCCTACGAGCAGTACTTC
CASSRTGGAYEQYF
>many|TRBJ2-5|TRBD2|TRBV7-8
TGTGCCAGCAGCTTAATGAGCGGGGGGCGGACCCAGTACTTC
CASSLMSGGRTQYF
>few|TRBJ2-6|-|TRBV7-8
TGTGCCAGCAGCTTATGGGAGTGGGCGGGGTTTGGGGCCAACGTCCTGACTTTC
CASSLWEWAGFGANVLTF
>once|TRBJ2-3|TRBD1|TRBV9
TGTGCCAGCAGCGTGGCCACGGGACAGGGGTATCCAGATACGCAGTATTTT
CASSVATGQGYPDTQYF
>many|TRBJ1-1|-|TRBV29-1
TGCAGCGTCAGGCGTACGTCTCCCATGAACACTGAAGCTTTCTTT
CSVRRTSPMNTEAFF
>-|TRBJ2-2|TRBD2|TRBV4-3
TGCGCCAGCAGCCAGACTAGCGGGGGGCGATTCGGGGAGCTGTTTTTT
CASSQTSGGRFGELFF
>-|TRBJ2-5|TRBD2|TRBV19
TGTGCCAGTAGGCCGGGACTAGCGGAGACCCAGTACTTC
CASRPGLAETQYF
>few|TRBJ2-3|-|TRBV11-2
TGTGCCAGCAGCAGGTCGCTCTGGGGTGATACGCAGTATTTT
CASSRSLWGDTQYF
>-|TRBJ2-7|TRBD1|TRBV29-1
TGCAGCTCCGGACAGGGCTACGAGCAGTACTTC
CSSGQGYEQYF
>many|TRBJ2-2|-|TRBV7-3
TGTGCCAGCAGCTTAAGTCTGGCGGGCGGGGAGCTGTTTTTT
CASSLSLAGGELFF
>-|TRBJ2-5|TRBD1|TRBV24-1
TGTGCCACCAGTGATCCGAACTCTCGACAGGGCCAAGAGACCCAGTACTTC
CATSDPNSRQGQETQYF
>many|TRBJ1-4|-|TRBV19
TGTGCCAGTAGTATTGCTGGATTGGATGAAAAACTGTTTTTT
CASSIAGLDEKLFF
>-|TRBJ1-1|-|TRBV7-2
TGTGCCAGCAGTTCAAATTCAGGTTACACTGAAGCTTTCTTT
CASSSNSGYTEAFF
>-|TRBJ1-6|TRBD1|TRBV5-1
TGCGCCAGCAGCAAATCCGGGACAGGGGTTAGTTCACCCCTCCACTTT
CASSKSGTGVSSPLHF
>once|TRBJ1-1|TRBD1|TRBV25-1
TGTGCCAGCAGTGAGGTTTTCGGGACAGGGGTTGGCATGAACACTGAAGCTTTCTTT
CASSEVFGTGVGMNTEAFF
>-|TRBJ1-5|-|TRBV29-1
TGCAGCGTTGCCCAGGCGGAGGGTCAGCCCCAGCATTTT
CSVAQAEGQPQHF
>-|TRBJ2-5|-|TRBV19
TGTGCCAGTAGTAGGAGCGACAGGCGTGGAGAGACCCAGTACTTC
CASSRSDRRGETQYF
>-|TRBJ1-6|-|TRBV7-9
TGTGCCAGCAGCTTAGGGGTGGATGGCTACAATTCACCCCTCCACTTT
CASSLGVDGYNSPLHF
>-|TRBJ1-6|-|TRBV7-9
TGTGCCGGCCAGGTAGTTCTTGGTTCACCCCTCCACTTT
CAGQVVLGSPLHF
>-|TRBJ2-2|-|TRBV25-1
TGTGCCAGCAGCAAACGCTCCCTCTCTTTGGACGACACCGGGGAGCTGTTTTTT
CASSKRSLSLDDTGELFF
>-|TRBJ1-5|-|TRBV20-1
TGCAGTGCTAGAGATCAGGGGCAGGCCCAGCATTTT
CSARDQGQAQHF
>-|TRBJ2-7|TRBD2|TRBV20-1
TGCAGTGCTAAGAGAACTAGCGGGACTTCCTACGAGCAGTACTTC
CSAKRTSGTSYEQYF
>many|TRBJ2-2|-|TRBV7-9
TGTGCCAGCAGCCTCAACTTGGTGAACACCGGGGAGCTGTTTTTT
CASSLNLVNTGELFF
>-|TRBJ2-5|-|TRBV15
TGTGCCACCAGCAGAGACCCGGGGACTTACCAAGAGACCCAGTACTTC
CATSRDPGTYQETQYF
>-|TRBJ2-7|-|TRBV11-2
TGTGCCAGCAGCTTAGGTACAGCCCTAGGATCCTACGAGCAGTACTTC
CASSLGTALGSYEQYF
>many|TRBJ2-7|-|TRBV29-1
TGCAGCGCAGGGGGGGGCTCCTACGAGCAGTACTTC
CSAGGGSYEQYF
>-|TRBJ1-1|TRBD1|TRBV10-1
TGCGCCAGCACCCCGGGACAGGCCGTAATGAACACTGAAGCTTTCTTT
CASTPGQAVMNTEAFF
>-|TRBJ1-1|TRBD1|TRBV29-1
TGCAGCGCCCCGGGACAGGGGGTGAACACTGAAGCTTTCTTT
CSAPGQGVNTEAFF
>many|TRBJ1-4|-|TRBV19
TGTGCCAGTAGTCCCCCGCCAGGGATGGATGAAAAACTGTTTTTT
CASSPPPGMDEKLFF
>few|TRBJ2-7|-|TRBV27
TGTGCCAGCAGTTTACAGGGTCCCATTACCTACGAGCAGTACTTC
CASSLQGPITYEQYF